This section outlines one T cell receptor (beta chain) sequence together with its context. What it binds is not known. Clones were sequenced by immunoSEQ multiplex PCR, and TCRdb holds only the in-frame ones, with some missing. Among roughly 68,000 clones listed, approximately 83% were seen once. This CDR3 contains 16 residues. Germline V lookup: CDR1 LGHNA, CDR2 YNFKEQ. V shed 0 bases, J shed 4 bases, and the junction held 8 bases outside the gene matches. This entry belongs to a study of OX40 agonist ivuxolimab in advanced cancers. Study observations and caveats: The CD4+ and CD8+ T cells in the blood had expanded clonally by week 6 at 0.1 to 3.0 mg/kg.

The receptor comes from an adult with an advanced solid tumor such as melanoma, head and neck, liver or kidney cancer. V is TRBV4-2 and J is TRBJ1-2; TRBD1 agrees at 7 bases. This specimen was CD4+ or CD8+ T cells sorted from blood, taken in a trial of the OX40 agonist ivuxolimab. CDR3 DNA sequence: TGTGCCAGCAGCCAAGATGCGACAGGGCGAGGCTATGGCTACACCTTC. It specifies CASSQDATGRGYGYTF.